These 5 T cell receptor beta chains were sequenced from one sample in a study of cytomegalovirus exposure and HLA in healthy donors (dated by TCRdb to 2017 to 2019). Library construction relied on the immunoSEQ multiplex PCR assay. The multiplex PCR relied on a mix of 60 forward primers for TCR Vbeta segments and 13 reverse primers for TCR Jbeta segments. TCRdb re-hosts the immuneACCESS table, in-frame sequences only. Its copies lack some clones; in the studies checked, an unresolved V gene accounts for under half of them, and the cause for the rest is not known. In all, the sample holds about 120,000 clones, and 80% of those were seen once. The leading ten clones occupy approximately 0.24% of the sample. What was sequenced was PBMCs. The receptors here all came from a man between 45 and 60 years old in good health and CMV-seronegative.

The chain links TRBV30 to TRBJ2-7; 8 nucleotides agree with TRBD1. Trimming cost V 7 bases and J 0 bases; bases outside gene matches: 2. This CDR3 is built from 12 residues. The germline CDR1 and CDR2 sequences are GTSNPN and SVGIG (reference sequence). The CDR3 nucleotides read TGTGCCTTAACAGGGGGCTCCTACGAGCAGTACTTC. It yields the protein CALTGGSYEQYF.

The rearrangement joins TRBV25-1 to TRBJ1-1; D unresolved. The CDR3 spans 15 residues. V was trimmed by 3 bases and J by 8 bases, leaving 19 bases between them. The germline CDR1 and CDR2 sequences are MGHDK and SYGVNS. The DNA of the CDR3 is TGTGCCAGCAGTGATTCCCGTAAACGATACTCAGAAGCTTTCTTT. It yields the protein CASSDSRKRYSEAFF.

The CDR3 DNA sequence: TGTGCCAGCAGCCCGCGCCAGGGATCATGGGGCTACACCTTC. This translates into CASSPRQGSWGYTF. The rearrangement uses TRBV7-2 and TRBJ1-2, with a possible D match to TRBD1 (5 bases). V gave up 5 bases and J gave up 8 bases, with 18 bases separating them. Germline CDR1 SGHTA, CDR2 FQGNSA. The CDR3 has 14 amino acids.

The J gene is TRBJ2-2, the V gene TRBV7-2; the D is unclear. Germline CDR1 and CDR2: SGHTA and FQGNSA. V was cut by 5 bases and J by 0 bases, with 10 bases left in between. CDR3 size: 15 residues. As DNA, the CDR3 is TGTGCCAGCAGCCCTCGCAGGACGAACACCGGGGAGCTGTTTTTT. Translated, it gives CASSPRRTNTGELFF. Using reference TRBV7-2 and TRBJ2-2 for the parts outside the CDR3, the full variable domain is GAGVSQSPSNKVTEKGKDVELRCDPISGHTALYWYRQSLGQGLEFLIYFQGNSAPDKSGLPSDRFSAERTGGSVSTLTIQRTQQEDSAVYLCASSPRRTNTGELFFGEGSRLTVL.

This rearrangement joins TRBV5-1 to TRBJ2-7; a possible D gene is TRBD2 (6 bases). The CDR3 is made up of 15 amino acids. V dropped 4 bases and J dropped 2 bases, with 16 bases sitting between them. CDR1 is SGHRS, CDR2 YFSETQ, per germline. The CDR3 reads CASSPEGTSTYEQYF. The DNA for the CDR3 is TGCGCCAGCAGCCCGGAGGGGACTTCTACCTACGAGCAGTACTTC.